The next 26 T cell receptor beta chains were all read from a single sample in a study of radiotherapy plus CTLA-4 blockade in lung cancer. Using immunoSEQ multiplex PCR, the repertoire was profiled, and TCRdb retains in-frame clones only, with some absent. The sample shows tens of thousands of clones, around 86% of them seen only once. The specimen was peripheral blood, collected from a patient treated with radiotherapy plus ipilimumab. These receptors all stem from a human donor with non-small cell lung cancer that progressed on radiotherapy plus ipilimumab.

The V call is TRBV5-1, the J call TRBJ1-1, with 8 bases lining up with TRBD1. The CDR3 contains 13 residues. The ends lost 1 base at V and 8 bases at J; junction bases unmatched: 4. Germline-derived CDR1 and CDR2 are SGHRS and YFSETQ. The DNA for the CDR3 is TGCGCCAGCAGCTTGTCGCAGGGGGCAGAAGCTTTCTTT. As protein: CASSLSQGAEAFF.

The chain is built from TRBV7-3 and TRBJ2-6; D gene uncertain. The CDR3 extends over 14 amino acids. CDR1 and CDR2 (germline): SGHTA, FQGTGA. V shed 2 bases and J shed 4 bases, with 6 bases lying between them. The CDR3 reads CASSLGSGANVLTF. The CDR3 DNA is TGTGCCAGCAGCTTAGGATCCGGGGCCAACGTCCTGACTTTC.

By share, this clone counts as medium-sized. The chain uses TRBV28 and TRBJ2-7; a weak D match, TRBD1 (5 bases). Trimming removed 5 bases from V and 3 bases from J, with 14 bases in between. CDR1 is MDHEN and CDR2 is SYDVKM in the germline V gene. The CDR3 covers 14 residues. CDR3 residues: CASSQTVRIYEQYF. CDR3 in DNA: TGTGCCAGCAGTCAGACAGTACGTATCTACGAGCAGTACTTC. The full variable domain, with the rest looked up from reference TRBV28 and TRBJ2-7, is DVKVTQSSRYLVKRTGEKVFLECVQDMDHENMFWYRQDPGLGLRLIYFSYDVKMKEKGDIPEGYSVSREKKERFSLILESASTNQTSMYLCASSQTVRIYEQYFGPGTRLTVT.

The gene calls are TRBV18 and TRBJ2-3, with D possibly TRBD2 on 6 matching bases. V dropped 2 bases and J dropped 5 bases, with 20 bases sitting between them. Germline values: CDR1 KGHSH, CDR2 LQKENI. This CDR3 is built from 17 residues. The CDR3 DNA reads TGTGCCAGCTCACCAGTCGAGCGGACTATTTTTCGAGATACGCAGTATTTT. This translates into CASSPVERTIFRDTQYF.

This sequence joins TRBV29-1 and TRBJ2-7; D may be TRBD1 (6 bases). There are 12 residues in the CDR3. CDR1 and CDR2 (germline): SQVTM, ANQGSEA. V gave up 7 bases and J gave up 1 base, with 11 bases separating them. In DNA, the CDR3 is TGCAGCGGGCCAGGGGATTCCTACGAGCAGTACTTC. Its translation: CSGPGDSYEQYF.

The chain has TRBV9 and TRBJ1-5; D is uncertain. The length of the CDR3 is 15 residues. Germline V gene lookup returns CDR1 SGDLS and CDR2 YYNGEE. The V end was cut by 0 bases, the J end by 4 bases, with 11 bases between. This CDR3 is CASSVVRQTNQPQHF. For the CDR3, the DNA is TGTGCCAGCAGCGTAGTACGCCAGACTAATCAGCCCCAGCATTTT.

The V and J genes are TRBV4-3 and TRBJ2-3, with D tentatively TRBD1 (6 bases). This CDR3 region has 15 residues. CDR1 and CDR2 (germline): LGHNA, YSLEER. V was pared by 0 bases and J by 2 bases, with 9 bases between. CDR3 residues: CASSQDGQHTDTQYF. In DNA form, the CDR3 reads TGCGCCAGCAGCCAAGACGGACAGCACACAGATACGCAGTATTTT.

V gene TRBV5-8 combines with J gene TRBJ1-2; D is uncertain. The length of the CDR3 is 12 residues. V lost 7 bases and J 8 bases, leaving 15 bases between the germline ends. The V gene's germline CDR1 is SGHTS and CDR2 YDEGEE. Here the CDR3 DNA reads TGTGCCAGCGGCCTAACGAGGAAGGGCTACACCTTC. Its translation is CASGLTRKGYTF.

This rearrangement joins TRBV6-1 to TRBJ2-2, with D perhaps being TRBD1 or TRBD2 (5 bases each). Per the germline V gene, CDR1 is MNHNS and CDR2 is SASEGT. The CDR3 has 13 residues. Trimming cost V 2 bases and J 6 bases, with 7 bases left between them. CDR3 bases: TGTGCCAGCAGTGAACGGGACGCCGGGGAGCTGTTTTTT. Translating it yields CASSERDAGELFF.

V is TRBV6-5 and J is TRBJ2-4; 8 bases are a match to TRBD1. CDR3 size: 15 residues. The junction had 7 bases not matched to a gene; V was cut back by 6 bases and J by 3 bases. Germline V gene data show CDR1 as MNHEY and CDR2 as SVGAGI. The CDR3 DNA reads as TGTGCCAGCAGACGACAGGGGTTCAACAAAAACATTCAGTACTTC. Translating it yields CASRRQGFNKNIQYF.

The chain couples TRBV27 to TRBJ2-1; D may be TRBD2 (6 bases). Germline CDR1 reads MNHEY; CDR2 reads SMNVEV (reference sequence). The CDR3 has 13 amino acids. Trimming cost V 10 bases and J 1 base, with 11 bases left between them. DNA of the CDR3: TGTGCCACCACGGGACTTTCCTACAATGAGCAGTTCTTC. It specifies CATTGLSYNEQFF.

V and J are TRBV28 and TRBJ1-4; TRBD1 is a possible D gene (6 bases). Trimming removed 1 base at V and 8 bases at J, with 11 bases between. Germline CDR1 MDHEN, CDR2 SYDVKM. The CDR3 runs 14 residues. The CDR3 sequence is CASSLSGDGEKLFF. In DNA form, the CDR3 reads TGTGCCAGCAGTTTATCAGGGGACGGGGAAAAACTGTTTTTT.

V is TRBV2 and J is TRBJ2-3; D is ambiguous. This CDR3 region has 16 residues. With 4 bases removed from V and 0 bases from J, the gap between germline ends came to 14 bases. Germline values: CDR1 SNHLY, CDR2 FYNNEI. The CDR3 bases are TGTGCCAGCAGTGCGATCCCCCGTACCAGCACAGATACGCAGTATTTT. It encodes CASSAIPRTSTDTQYF.

V is TRBV4-3 and J is TRBJ2-1, with a tentative D call TRBD2 (5 bases). This CDR3 comprises 19 residues. The V gene's germline CDR1 is LGHNA and CDR2 YSLEER. V lost 3 bases and J lost 0, with 21 bases in between. CDR3 DNA sequence: TGCGCCAGCAGCCAGGCTAGGGTCCGGGGTATCCCCTCCTACAATGAGCAGTTCTTC. This gives the protein CASSQARVRGIPSYNEQFF.

The CDR3 sequence is CASSRMTSSYNEQFF. The CDR3 nucleotides read TGTGCCAGCAGCCGAATGACTAGCTCCTACAATGAGCAGTTCTTC. V usage is TRBV4-2 and J usage is TRBJ2-1, with D perhaps TRBD2 (6 bases). From germline, CDR1 is LGHNA and CDR2 YNFKEQ. Trimming pared 4 bases from V and 0 bases from J, leaving 10 bases between. This CDR3 has 15 residues.

The rearrangement uses TRBV5-1 and TRBJ2-2; 9 bases match TRBD2. With V trimmed by 0 bases and J by 6 bases, 3 bases remained unmatched. Germline values: CDR1 SGHRS, CDR2 YFSETQ. CDR3 length: 15 amino acids. Here the CDR3 reads CASSLDTSGSGELFF. The CDR3 nucleotides are TGCGCCAGCAGCTTGGACACTAGCGGGTCCGGGGAGCTGTTTTTT.

This chain uses TRBV6-5 with TRBJ2-7; D is possibly TRBD1 (7 bases). The length of the CDR3 is 13 residues. Germline V gene data show CDR1 as MNHEY and CDR2 as SVGAGI. V gave up 5 bases and J gave up 7 bases, with 15 bases separating them. The CDR3 bases are TGTGCCAGCAGTCCACCACAGGGGAGGGAGCAGTACTTC. Amino acid sequence: CASSPPQGREQYF.

The chain combines TRBV29-1 with TRBJ1-3; TRBD1 is a possible D gene (6 bases). The V end lost 5 bases, the J end lost 1 base, and 27 bases lay between the germline ends. From germline, CDR1 is SQVTM and CDR2 ANQGSEA. There are 19 residues in the CDR3. CDR3 loop: CSVRPLSCLNRVSGNTIYF. CDR3 sequence (DNA): TGCAGCGTTCGGCCCCTTAGTTGCCTTAACAGGGTATCTGGAAACACCATATATTTT.

This sequence joins TRBV19 and TRBJ2-2, with 12 bases matching TRBD2. The germline V gene has CDR1 LNHDA and CDR2 SQIVND (reference sequence). CDR3 length: 17 amino acids. With V trimmed by 3 bases and J by 5 bases, 7 bases remained unmatched. In DNA form, the CDR3 reads TGTGCCAGTAGTATCCCCCTAGCGGGGGGGGCGACCGGGGAGCTGTTTTTT. Translating it yields CASSIPLAGGATGELFF.

This clone was seen once. This chain links TRBV5-6 with TRBJ1-5; perhaps TRBD1 as D (6 bases). Trimming shortened V by 0 bases and J by 1 base, and 11 bases separated the two germline ends. Germline CDR1 SGHDT, CDR2 YYEEEE. The CDR3 consists of 16 residues. The CDR3 here is CASSLATGRSNQPQHF. CDR3 bases: TGTGCCAGCAGCTTGGCTACAGGGAGAAGCAATCAGCCCCAGCATTTT. Full variable domain (rest looked up from reference TRBV5-6 and TRBJ1-5): DAGVTQSPTHLIKTRGQQVTLRCSPKSGHDTVSWYQQALGQGPQFIFQYYEEEERQRGNFPDRFSGHQFPNYSSELNVNALLLGDSALYLCASSLATGRSNQPQHFGDGTRLSIL.

This clone has only one observation. The genes are TRBV5-1 and TRBJ1-4; perhaps TRBD1 as D (5 bases). Germline V gene sequence: CDR1 SGHRS, CDR2 YFSETQ. This CDR3 has 16 residues. The germline V and J ends were trimmed by 0 bases and 0 bases, with 9 bases remaining between them. The CDR3 is CASSLGGGTTNEKLFF. The CDR3 nucleotides read TGCGCCAGCAGCTTGGGCGGGGGGACAACTAATGAAAAACTGTTTTTT.

This rearrangement joins TRBV6-6 to TRBJ1-6; possible D gene TRBD1, 5 bases. Trimming pared 2 bases from V and 0 bases from J, leaving 8 bases between. The CDR3 is 16 residues long. Germline CDR1 is MNHNY and CDR2 is SVGAGI (reference sequence). The CDR3 DNA reads as TGTGCCAGCAGTTACGGGGGAGGCTCCTATAATTCACCCCTCCACTTT. Translated, it gives CASSYGGGSYNSPLHF.

V is TRBV28 and J is TRBJ1-2; TRBD1 agrees at 9 bases. Germline V gene sequence: CDR1 MDHEN, CDR2 SYDVKM. J gave up 2 bases and V 5 bases, and 9 bases lay outside the gene matches. This CDR3 is 16 amino acids long. CDR3 DNA sequence: TGTGCCAGCAGTCCCTTAGGGACAGGGACGAACTATGGCTACACCTTC. As protein: CASSPLGTGTNYGYTF.

The V and J genes are TRBV29-1 and TRBJ2-1; 8 bases map to TRBD2. CDR1 and CDR2 from the germline V gene are SQVTM and ANQGSEA. Germline trimming cut 6 bases from V and 6 bases from J; bases unmatched to any gene: 10. CDR3 length: 14 amino acids. CDR3 protein: CSVQGPGRGNEQFF. Written as DNA, the CDR3 is TGCAGCGTCCAGGGGCCCGGGAGGGGCAATGAGCAGTTCTTC.

This clone occurred once. V is TRBV13 and J is TRBJ2-7; D is undetermined. CDR3 length: 11 residues. Trimming shortened V by 4 bases and J by 3 bases, and 4 bases separated the two germline ends. Per the germline V gene, CDR1 is PRHDT and CDR2 is FYEKMQ (reference sequence). The CDR3 DNA follows: TGTGCCAGCAGCTCAGACTACGAGCAGTACTTC. Residues: CASSSDYEQYF.

The chain is built from TRBV19 and TRBJ1-1; D may be TRBD1 (6 bases). CDR3 length: 14 residues. V lost 1 base, J lost 8 bases, and 14 bases lay in between. From germline, CDR1 is LNHDA and CDR2 SQIVND (reference sequence). CDR3 nucleotides: TGTGCCAGTAGTATAGTAGGGACAACAAACGAAGCTTTCTTT. Protein: CASSIVGTTNEAFF.